This T cell receptor (beta chain) was sequenced in a study of blood T cell repertoires in COVID-19. Generated by immunoSEQ multiplex PCR, the TCRdb table keeps only in-frame clones and is missing some. The sample consists of some 50,000 clones, about 87% of them appearing once. The sequence derives from a human donor in a cohort sampled during active COVID-19. Sequenced: peripheral blood.

This CDR3 is CASRPTGTNTEAFF. DNA of the CDR3: TGTGCCAGCAGACCGACAGGGACGAACACTGAAGCTTTCTTT. The V and J genes are TRBV6-5 and TRBJ1-1; 7 nucleotides match TRBD1. Germline V gives CDR1 MNHEY, CDR2 SVGAGI. This CDR3 has 14 residues. J gave up 1 base and V 6 bases, and 5 bases lay outside the gene matches.